These T cell receptor beta chains were read from a single sample in a study of T cell changes during pregnancy in multiple sclerosis. Using immunoSEQ multiplex PCR, the repertoire was profiled, and TCRdb retains in-frame clones only, with some absent. The sample comprises 58,000 or so clones, roughly 90% of which are singletons, and about 1.7% rests with the top ten. The specimen comprised peripheral blood, sampled after pregnancy. All receptors derive from a female donor with multiple sclerosis, enrolled in a pregnancy study. CDR3s include the opening cysteine and the closing phenylalanine or tryptophan. Fields, in order: D gene, J gene, V gene, clone size, CDR3 DNA, CDR3 protein. D genes are given only for firm matches. Where a row states a size, it is once, few, many or the class of an expanded clone; other rows omit it.

D gene: TRBD1
J gene: TRBJ1-6
V gene: TRBV5-1
clone size: few
CDR3 DNA: TGCGCCAGCAGCTCTACCGACAGGGTCGGTTCACCCCTCCACTTT
CDR3 protein: CASSSTDRVGSPLHF

D gene: TRBD1
J gene: TRBJ1-6
V gene: TRBV5-6
clone size: once
CDR3 DNA: TGTGCCAGCAGCTTGGGGACAGGGGGCTCTTCACCCCTCCACTTT
CDR3 protein: CASSLGTGGSSPLHF

D gene: TRBD1
J gene: TRBJ2-5
V gene: TRBV4-3
clone size: few
CDR3 DNA: TGCGCCAGCAGCCCGAGGACAGGGCGGACCCAGTACTTC
CDR3 protein: CASSPRTGRTQYF

D gene: -
J gene: TRBJ2-7
V gene: TRBV5-1
clone size: -
CDR3 DNA: TGCGCCAGCAGCCCGGGGGACAGAAGCTCCTACGAGCAGTACTTC
CDR3 protein: CASSPGDRSSYEQYF

D gene: -
J gene: TRBJ1-4
V gene: TRBV4-2
clone size: -
CDR3 DNA: TGTGCCAGCAGCCAATCGGGGGGGGGCGAGGAAAAACTGTTTTTT
CDR3 protein: CASSQSGGGEEKLFF

D gene: -
J gene: TRBJ1-1
V gene: TRBV5-1
clone size: -
CDR3 DNA: TGCGCCAGCAGTTGGAGTACAGGGACGGCTGAAGCTTTCTTT
CDR3 protein: CASSWSTGTAEAFF

D gene: -
J gene: TRBJ2-5
V gene: TRBV7-9
clone size: -
CDR3 DNA: TGTGCCAGCAGCTTAACGAGTTTGCAGTACTTC
CDR3 protein: CASSLTSLQYF

D gene: -
J gene: TRBJ2-7
V gene: TRBV9
clone size: -
CDR3 DNA: TGTGCCAGCAGCGACCAACAGGATGGCTACGAGCAGTACTTC
CDR3 protein: CASSDQQDGYEQYF

D gene: -
J gene: TRBJ2-7
V gene: TRBV7-9
clone size: -
CDR3 DNA: TGTGCCAGCAGCTTACACTTGACAGGCTCCATCCACGAGCAGTACTTC
CDR3 protein: CASSLHLTGSIHEQYF

D gene: -
J gene: TRBJ1-1
V gene: TRBV5-6
clone size: once
CDR3 DNA: TGTGCCAGCAGCTTGACGGTGTTACTAATGAACACTGAAGCTTTCTTT
CDR3 protein: CASSLTVLLMNTEAFF

D gene: -
J gene: TRBJ1-2
V gene: TRBV20-1
clone size: -
CDR3 DNA: TGCAGTGCTAAGGGGAACTATGGCTACACCTTC
CDR3 protein: CSAKGNYGYTF